This T cell receptor (beta chain) was sequenced in a study of graft-versus-host responses after intestinal transplantation. Data came from immunoSEQ multiplex PCR; TCRdb stores just in-frame clones and leaves some out. The repertoire holds 85,000 to 100,000 clones, with 85% to 95% as singletons. In the case of this clone: The antigen is undetermined.

There are 15 residues in the CDR3. V was clipped by 4 bases and J by 5 bases; unmatched bases: 5. Per the germline V gene, CDR1 is LNHNV and CDR2 is YYDKDF (reference sequence). Source: unstimulated CD8+ T cells sorted from spleen or lymph node cells, taken before transplant. This sequence joins TRBV15 and TRBJ2-3; the match to TRBD1 covers 11 bases. This clonotype originated in a human donor who was the organ donor for an intestinal transplant. The CDR3 loop reads CATSTRTGGRDTQYF. CDR3 DNA: TGTGCCACCAGCACCAGGACAGGGGGCAGAGATACGCAGTATTTT.